Here is one T cell receptor (beta chain) with its context. Trimming at V came to 6 bases and at J to 1 base, leaving 4 bases not matched to a gene. Per the germline V gene, CDR1 is SGHAT and CDR2 is FQNNGV. The CDR3 extends over 14 amino acids. Per the authors' pipeline: Reference gene primers were amplified, and this amplification served to estimate nucleated cell counts. Profiling relied on immunoSEQ multiplex PCR, and the TCRdb table lists in-frame clones only, not all of them. The DNA was the basis for D and trimming; V, J and clone size are from that table. The sample yields just under 65,000 clones, around four fifths seen once. These data come from a study of blood T cell repertoires in COVID-19.

Sequencing was performed on peripheral blood. The TCR sequence derives from a man in his sixties with COVID-19, enrolled during active disease. V usage is TRBV11-2 and J usage is TRBJ2-3; 7 bases are shared with TRBD1. The CDR3 sequence is CASRRGRGTDTQYF. The CDR3 DNA is TGTGCCAGCAGAAGGGGGCGCGGCACAGATACGCAGTATTTT.